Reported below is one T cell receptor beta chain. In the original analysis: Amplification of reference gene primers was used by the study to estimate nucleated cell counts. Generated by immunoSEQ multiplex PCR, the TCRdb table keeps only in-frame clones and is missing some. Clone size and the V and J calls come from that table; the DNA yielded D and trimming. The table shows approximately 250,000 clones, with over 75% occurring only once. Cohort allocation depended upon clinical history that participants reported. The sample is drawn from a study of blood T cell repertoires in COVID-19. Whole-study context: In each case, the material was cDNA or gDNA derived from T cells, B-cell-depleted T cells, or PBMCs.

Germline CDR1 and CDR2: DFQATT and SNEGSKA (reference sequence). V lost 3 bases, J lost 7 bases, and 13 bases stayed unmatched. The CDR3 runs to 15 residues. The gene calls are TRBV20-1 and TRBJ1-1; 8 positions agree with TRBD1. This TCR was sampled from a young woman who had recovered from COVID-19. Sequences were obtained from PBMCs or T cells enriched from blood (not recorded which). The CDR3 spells CSASSPGQGADEAFF. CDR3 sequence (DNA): TGCAGTGCTAGTAGTCCGGGTCAGGGGGCCGATGAAGCTTTCTTT.